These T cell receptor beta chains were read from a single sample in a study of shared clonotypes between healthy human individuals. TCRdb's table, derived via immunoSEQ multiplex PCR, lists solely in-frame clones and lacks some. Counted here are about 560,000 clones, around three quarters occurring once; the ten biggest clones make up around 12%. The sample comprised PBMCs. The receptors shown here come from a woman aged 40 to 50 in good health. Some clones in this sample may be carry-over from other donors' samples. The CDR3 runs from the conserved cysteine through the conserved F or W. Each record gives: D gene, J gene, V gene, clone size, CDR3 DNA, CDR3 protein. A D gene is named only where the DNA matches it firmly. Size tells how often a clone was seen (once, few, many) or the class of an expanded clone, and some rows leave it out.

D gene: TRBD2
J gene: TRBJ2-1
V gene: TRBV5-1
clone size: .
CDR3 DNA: TGCGCCAGCAGCTTGAAGGTCGCCTCCGGACTAGCGGGCTTGCTCGACTACAATGAGCAGTTCTTC
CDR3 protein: CASSLKVASGLAGLLDYNEQFF

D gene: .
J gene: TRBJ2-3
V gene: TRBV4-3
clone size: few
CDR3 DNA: TGCGCCAGCAGCCAAGTGGCCCAAGTGGGAGGACTCACAGATACGCAGTATTTT
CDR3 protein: CASSQVAQVGGLTDTQYF

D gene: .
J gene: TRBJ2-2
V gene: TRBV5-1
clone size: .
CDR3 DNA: TGCGCCAGCAGCTTGCCCGTGTCAGGCGGGGCCGGGGAGCTGTTTTTT
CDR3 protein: CASSLPVSGGAGELFF

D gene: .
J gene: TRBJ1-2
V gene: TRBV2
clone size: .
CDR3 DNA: TGTGCCAGCAGCCCAGGGGCAATTAACTATGGCTACACCTTC
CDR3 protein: CASSPGAINYGYTF

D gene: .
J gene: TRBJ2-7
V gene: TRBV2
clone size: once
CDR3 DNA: TGTGCCAGCAGTCTCGGATCCTACGAGCAGTACTTC
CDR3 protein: CASSLGSYEQYF

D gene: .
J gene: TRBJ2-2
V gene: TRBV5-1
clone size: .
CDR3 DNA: TGCGCCAGCAGCTTGGTTAGGGGGACGAACACCGGGGAGCTGTTTTTT
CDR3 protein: CASSLVRGTNTGELFF

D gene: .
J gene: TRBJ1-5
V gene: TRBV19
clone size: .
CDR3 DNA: TGTGCCAGTAGTCATGCGGGGTCGGGCAATCAGCCCCAGCATTTT
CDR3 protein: CASSHAGSGNQPQHF

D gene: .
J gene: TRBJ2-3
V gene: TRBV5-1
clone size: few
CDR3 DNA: TGCGCCAGCAGCTTCGGGGTTGGTAGCGCAGATACGCAGTATTTT
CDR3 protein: CASSFGVGSADTQYF

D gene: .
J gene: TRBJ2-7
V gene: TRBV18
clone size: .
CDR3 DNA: TGTGCCAGCTCACCACGATTCGGGAACTCCTACGAGCAGTACTTC
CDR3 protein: CASSPRFGNSYEQYF

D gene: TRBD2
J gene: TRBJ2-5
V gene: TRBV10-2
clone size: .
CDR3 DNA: TGCGCCAGCAGGGGACTAGCGGGAAGGTCGAAAGAGACCCAGTACTTC
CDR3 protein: CASRGLAGRSKETQYF

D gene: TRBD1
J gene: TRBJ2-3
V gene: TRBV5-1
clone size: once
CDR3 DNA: TGCGCCAGCAGCCGGGACAGGGGGCCGATAGATACGCAGTATTTT
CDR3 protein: CASSRDRGPIDTQYF

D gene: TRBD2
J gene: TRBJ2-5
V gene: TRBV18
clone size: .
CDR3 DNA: TGTGCCAGCTCACCAACTCGGATGTCGACTAGCGGCCAAGAGACCCAGTACTTC
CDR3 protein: CASSPTRMSTSGQETQYF

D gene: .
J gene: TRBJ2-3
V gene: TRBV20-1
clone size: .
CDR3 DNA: TGCAGTGCTGAAGGGCTGGATACGCAGTATTTT
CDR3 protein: CSAEGLDTQYF

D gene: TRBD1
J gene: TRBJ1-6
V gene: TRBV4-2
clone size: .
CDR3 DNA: TGTGCCAGCAGCCAAGTGACGGGACAGAACTTTTCACCCCTCCACTTT
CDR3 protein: CASSQVTGQNFSPLHF

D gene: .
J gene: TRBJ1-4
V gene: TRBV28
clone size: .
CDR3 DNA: TGTGCCAGCAGTCGGCTTAGATGGGGGGTAGGCGAAAAACTGTTTTTT
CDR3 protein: CASSRLRWGVGEKLFF

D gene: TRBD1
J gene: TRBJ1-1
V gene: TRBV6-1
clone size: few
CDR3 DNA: TGTGCCAGCAGTCTGACAGGGGAGAGGACTGAAGCTTTCTTT
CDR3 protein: CASSLTGERTEAFF

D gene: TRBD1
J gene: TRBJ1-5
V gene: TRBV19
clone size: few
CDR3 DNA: TGTGCCAGTAGTAGTGGACAGGGGTTGCGGCCCCAGCATTTT
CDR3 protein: CASSSGQGLRPQHF

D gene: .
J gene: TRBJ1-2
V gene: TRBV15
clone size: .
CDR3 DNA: TGTGCCACCAGCAGAGATCCTAGGGTAACCGGCTACACCTTC
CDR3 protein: CATSRDPRVTGYTF

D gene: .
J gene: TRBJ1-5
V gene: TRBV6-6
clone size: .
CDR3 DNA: TGTGCCAGCAGTTACGGTGATAGTCAGCCCCAGCATTTT
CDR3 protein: CASSYGDSQPQHF

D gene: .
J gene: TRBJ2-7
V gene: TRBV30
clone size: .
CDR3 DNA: TGTGCCTGGAGTTCCCCGGGGTCCTACGCCTACGAGCAGTACTTC
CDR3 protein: CAWSSPGSYAYEQYF

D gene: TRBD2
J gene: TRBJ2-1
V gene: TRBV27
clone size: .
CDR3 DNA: TGTGCCAGCACAGACACTAGCGGGAGGTCCTACAATGAGCAGTTCTTC
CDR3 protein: CASTDTSGRSYNEQFF

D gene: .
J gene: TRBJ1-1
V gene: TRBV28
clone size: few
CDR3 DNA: TGTGCCAGCAGTTTTATAACGTCCCTCGACAGCTTCCTGAACACTGAAGCTTTCTTT
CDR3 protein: CASSFITSLDSFLNTEAFF

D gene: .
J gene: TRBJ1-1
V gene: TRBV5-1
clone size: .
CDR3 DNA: TGCGCCAGCAGCCTAGGACATCTAAATGAAGCTTTCTTT
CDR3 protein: CASSLGHLNEAFF

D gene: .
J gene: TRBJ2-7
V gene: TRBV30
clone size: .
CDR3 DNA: TGTGCCTGGACCCCAGACAGTACGTACGAGCAGTACTTC
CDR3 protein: CAWTPDSTYEQYF

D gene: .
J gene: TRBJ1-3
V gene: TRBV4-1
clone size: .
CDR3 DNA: TGCGCCAGCAGCCACAGGGGAAACACCATATATTTT
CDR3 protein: CASSHRGNTIYF

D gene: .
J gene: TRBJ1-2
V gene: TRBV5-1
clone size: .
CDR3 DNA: TGCGCCAGCAGCTTAGGGACGGCCAACTATGGCTACACCTTC
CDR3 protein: CASSLGTANYGYTF

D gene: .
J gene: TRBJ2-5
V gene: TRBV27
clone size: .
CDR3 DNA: TGTGCCAGCCTACCACTAGGTAGCGGTCAAGAGACCCAGTACTTC
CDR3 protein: CASLPLGSGQETQYF

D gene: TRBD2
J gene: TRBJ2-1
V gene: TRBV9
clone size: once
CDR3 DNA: TGTGCCAGCAGCCCTCGGACTAGCGGGTTTACCTACAATGAGCAGTTCTTC
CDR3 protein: CASSPRTSGFTYNEQFF

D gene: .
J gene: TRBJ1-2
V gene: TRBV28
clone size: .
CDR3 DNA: TGTGCCAGCAGTTCTGGAGAGGAAACCCGGATCTATGGCTACACCTTC
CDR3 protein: CASSSGEETRIYGYTF

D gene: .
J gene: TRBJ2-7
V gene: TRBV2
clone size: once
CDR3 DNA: TGTGCCAGCAGACAGGGGGGGTACGAGCAGTACTTC
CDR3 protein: CASRQGGYEQYF

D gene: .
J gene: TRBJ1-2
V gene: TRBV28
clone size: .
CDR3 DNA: TGTGCCAGCAGCCCCGGGCATGCTTTAGCCTTC
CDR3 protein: CASSPGHALAF

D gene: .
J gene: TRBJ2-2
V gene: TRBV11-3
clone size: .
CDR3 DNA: TGTGCCAGCAGCTTACAGGGAACTCCCAACACCGGGGAGCTGTTTTTT
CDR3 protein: CASSLQGTPNTGELFF

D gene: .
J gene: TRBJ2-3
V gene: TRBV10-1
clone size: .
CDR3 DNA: TGCGCCAGCAGTGATTCTGACAGAACAGATACGCAGTATTTT
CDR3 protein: CASSDSDRTDTQYF

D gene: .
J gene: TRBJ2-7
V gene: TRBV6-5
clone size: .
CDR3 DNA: TGTGCCAGCAGTTACTCGGGCCCGCGAGAGCAGTACTTC
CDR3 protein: CASSYSGPREQYF

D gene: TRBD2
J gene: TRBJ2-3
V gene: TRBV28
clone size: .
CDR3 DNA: TGTGCCAGCAGCTTACTAGCGGGAGGGCCGGGAGATACGCAGTATTTT
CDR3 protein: CASSLLAGGPGDTQYF

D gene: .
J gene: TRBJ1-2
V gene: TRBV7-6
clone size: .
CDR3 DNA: TGTGCCAGCAGCTTCGGGGGAAACCATGGCTACACCTTC
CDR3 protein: CASSFGGNHGYTF

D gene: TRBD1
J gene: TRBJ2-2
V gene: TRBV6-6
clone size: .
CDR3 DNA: TGTGCCAGCAGGCCGGACAGGGCGAACACCGGGGAGCTGTTTTTT
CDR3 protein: CASRPDRANTGELFF

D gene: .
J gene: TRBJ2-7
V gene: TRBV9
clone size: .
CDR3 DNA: TGTGCCAGCAGCCCTTATCCAGGTCCCGAGCAGTACTTC
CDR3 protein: CASSPYPGPEQYF

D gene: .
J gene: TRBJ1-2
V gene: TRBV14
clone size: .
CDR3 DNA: TGTGCCAGCAGCCAAGCGGGGGTGAGCTACACCTTC
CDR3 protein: CASSQAGVSYTF

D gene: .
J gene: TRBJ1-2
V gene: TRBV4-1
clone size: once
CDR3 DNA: TGCGCCAGCAGCCAAGGGTCTGGGCGTAAGGACTATGGCTACACCTTC
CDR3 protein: CASSQGSGRKDYGYTF

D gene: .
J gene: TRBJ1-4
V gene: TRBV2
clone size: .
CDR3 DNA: TGTGCCAGCAGAGGATCCGCAGGAAATAATGAAAAACTGTTTTTT
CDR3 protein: CASRGSAGNNEKLFF

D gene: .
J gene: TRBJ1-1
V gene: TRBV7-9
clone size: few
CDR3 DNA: TGTGCCAGCAGCCGACTCGTACCCCCTGAAGCTTTCTTT
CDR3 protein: CASSRLVPPEAFF

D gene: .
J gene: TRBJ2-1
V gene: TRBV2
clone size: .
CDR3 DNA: TGTGCCAGCAGTGTAAGTAACGGCCCATACAATGAGCAGTTCTTC
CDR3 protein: CASSVSNGPYNEQFF

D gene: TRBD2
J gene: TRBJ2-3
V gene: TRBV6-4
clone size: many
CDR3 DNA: TGTGCCAGCAGTTTCCGTAGCGGGAGTGGGGATACGCAGTATTTT
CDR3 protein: CASSFRSGSGDTQYF

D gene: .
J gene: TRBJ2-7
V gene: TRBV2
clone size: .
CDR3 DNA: TGTGCCAGCACCGAGGGGGGCTCTCCATACTTTAGGTACGAGCAGTACTTC
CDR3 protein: CASTEGGSPYFRYEQYF

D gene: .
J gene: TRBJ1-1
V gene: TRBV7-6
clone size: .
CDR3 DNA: TGTGCCAGCAGCTTATCGGCAGGGCAGGCGAACACTGAAGCTTTCTTT
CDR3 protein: CASSLSAGQANTEAFF

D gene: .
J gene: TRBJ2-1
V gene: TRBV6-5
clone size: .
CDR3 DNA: TGTGCCAGCAGTCGCTCCGACCTGGGAAATGAGCAGTTCTTC
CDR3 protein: CASSRSDLGNEQFF

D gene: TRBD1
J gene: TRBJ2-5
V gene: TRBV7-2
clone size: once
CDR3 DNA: TGTGCCAGCAGTCGTGACAGGGGGGCAGAGACCCAGTACTTC
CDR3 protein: CASSRDRGAETQYF

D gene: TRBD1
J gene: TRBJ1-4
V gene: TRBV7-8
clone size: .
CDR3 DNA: TGTGCCAGCAGCTCCGGGACAGGGGATGAAAAACTGTTTTTT
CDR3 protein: CASSSGTGDEKLFF

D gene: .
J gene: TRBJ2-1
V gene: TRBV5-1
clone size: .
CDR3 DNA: TGCGCCAGCAGCCCCGGGACCGCGGGGAATGAGCAGTTCTTC
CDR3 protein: CASSPGTAGNEQFF

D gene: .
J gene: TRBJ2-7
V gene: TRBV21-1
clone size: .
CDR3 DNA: TGTGCCAGCAGCCGACTAGCGGGAGTCATCTGTTACGAGCAGTACTTC
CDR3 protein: CASSRLAGVICYEQYF

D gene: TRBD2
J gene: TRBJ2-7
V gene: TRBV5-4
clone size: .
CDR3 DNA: TGTGCCAGCAGCTTGGGTGGGACTAGCGGGCTCTCCTACGAGCAGTACTTC
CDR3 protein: CASSLGGTSGLSYEQYF

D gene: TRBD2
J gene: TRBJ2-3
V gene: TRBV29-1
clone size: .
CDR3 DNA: TGCAGCGTCGGGACTAGCGGGAGTCTTGGTACGCAGTATTTT
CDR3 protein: CSVGTSGSLGTQYF

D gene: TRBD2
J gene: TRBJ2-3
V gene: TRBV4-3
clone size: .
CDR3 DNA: TGCGCCAGCAGCCAAGATGCCGGGACTAGTCCCCCACGGACAGATACGCAGTATTTT
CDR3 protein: CASSQDAGTSPPRTDTQYF

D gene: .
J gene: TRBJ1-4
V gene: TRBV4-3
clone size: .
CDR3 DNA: TGCGCCAGCAGCCAAGATCTGGGGGAAAAACTGTTTTTT
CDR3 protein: CASSQDLGEKLFF

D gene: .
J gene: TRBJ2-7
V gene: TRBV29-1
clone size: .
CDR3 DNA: TGCAGCGTTGCCAGGGACTACGAGCAGTACTTC
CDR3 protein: CSVARDYEQYF

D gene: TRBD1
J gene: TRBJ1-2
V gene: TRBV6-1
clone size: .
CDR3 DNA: TGTGCCAGCAGTGCCCAGGACAGGGCCTATGGCTACACCTTC
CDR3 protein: CASSAQDRAYGYTF

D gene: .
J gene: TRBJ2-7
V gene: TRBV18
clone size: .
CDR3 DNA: TGTGCCAGCTCACCACCGGGCCCTCTCTACGAGCAGTACTTC
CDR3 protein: CASSPPGPLYEQYF

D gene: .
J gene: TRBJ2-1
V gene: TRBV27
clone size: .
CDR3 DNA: TGTGCCAGCAGTTATCGGGGCTGGGCCACCTACAATGAGCAGTTCTTC
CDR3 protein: CASSYRGWATYNEQFF